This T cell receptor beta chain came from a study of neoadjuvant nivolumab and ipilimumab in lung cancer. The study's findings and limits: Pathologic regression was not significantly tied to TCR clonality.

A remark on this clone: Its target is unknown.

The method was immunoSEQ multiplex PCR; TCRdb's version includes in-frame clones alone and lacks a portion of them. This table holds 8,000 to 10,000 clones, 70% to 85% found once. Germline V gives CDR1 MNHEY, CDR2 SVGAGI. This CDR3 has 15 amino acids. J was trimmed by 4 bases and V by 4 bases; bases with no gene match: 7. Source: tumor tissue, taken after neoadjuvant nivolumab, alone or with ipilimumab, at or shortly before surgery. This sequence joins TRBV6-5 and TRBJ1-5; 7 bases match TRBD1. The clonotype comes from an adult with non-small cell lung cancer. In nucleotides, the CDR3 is TGTGCCAGCAGTTCGATAGGGGGCGGGAATCAGCCCCAGCATTTT. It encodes CASSSIGGGNQPQHF.